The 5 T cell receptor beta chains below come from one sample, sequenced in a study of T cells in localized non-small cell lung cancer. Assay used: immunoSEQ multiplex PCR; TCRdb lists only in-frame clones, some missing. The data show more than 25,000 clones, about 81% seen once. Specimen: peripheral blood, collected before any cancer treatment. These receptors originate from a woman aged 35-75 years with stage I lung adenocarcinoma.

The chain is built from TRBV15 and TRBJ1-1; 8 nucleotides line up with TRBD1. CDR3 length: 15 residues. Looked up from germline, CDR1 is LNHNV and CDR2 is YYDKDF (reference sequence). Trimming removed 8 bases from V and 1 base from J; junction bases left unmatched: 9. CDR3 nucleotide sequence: TGTGCCACCTCCAGGGGGCCTAGGGGGAACACTGAAGCTTTCTTT. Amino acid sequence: CATSRGPRGNTEAFF.

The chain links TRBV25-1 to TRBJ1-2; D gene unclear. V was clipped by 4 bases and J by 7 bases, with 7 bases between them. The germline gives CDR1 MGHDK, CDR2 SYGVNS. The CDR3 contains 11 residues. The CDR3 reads CASSVSGGYTF. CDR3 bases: TGTGCCAGCAGTGTTTCTGGTGGCTACACCTTC.

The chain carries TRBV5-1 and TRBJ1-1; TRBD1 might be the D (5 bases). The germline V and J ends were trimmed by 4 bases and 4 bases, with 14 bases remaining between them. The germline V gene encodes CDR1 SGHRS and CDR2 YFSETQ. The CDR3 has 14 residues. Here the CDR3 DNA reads TGCGCCAGCAGCCCCGGGGCTCAGGGCACTGAAGCTTTCTTT. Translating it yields CASSPGAQGTEAFF. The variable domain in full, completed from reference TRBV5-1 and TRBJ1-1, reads KAGVTQTPRYLIKTRGQQVTLSCSPISGHRSVSWYQQTPGQGLQFLFEYFSETQRNKGNFPGRFSGRQFSNSRSEMNVSTLELGDSALYLCASSPGAQGTEAFFGQGTRLTVV.

CDR3 sequence: CASSLVAGSGQPQHF. CDR3 nucleotides: TGTGCCAGCAGTTTAGTGGCAGGGTCAGGTCAGCCCCAGCATTTT. The gene calls are TRBV27 and TRBJ1-5, with D tentatively TRBD1 (5 bases). Germline CDR1 MNHEY, CDR2 SMNVEV (reference sequence). CDR3 length: 15 amino acids. Trimming removed 2 bases at V and 6 bases at J, with 14 bases between.

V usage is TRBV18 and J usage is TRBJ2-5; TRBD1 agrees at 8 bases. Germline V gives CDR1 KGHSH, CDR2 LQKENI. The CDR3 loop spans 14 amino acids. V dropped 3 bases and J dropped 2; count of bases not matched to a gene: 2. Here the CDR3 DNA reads TGTGCCAGCTCACCGGACAGGGCTCAAGAGACCCAGTACTTC. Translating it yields CASSPDRAQETQYF.